This TCR beta chain was profiled in a study of blood T cell repertoires in COVID-19 (dated by TCRdb to 2018 to 2020). Looking at the study overall: The collaborator samples originated in the United States, Italy and Spain and spanned the acute and convalescent phases of COVID-19. Subjects who had been exposed to COVID-19, were actively infected with it, or had recovered from it provided the deeply sampled blood TCRbeta repertoires that made up the dataset. The sample metadata nearly always contained a de-identified subject ID, COVID-19 status, age in years and sex. The prospective study material was composed of cDNA or gDNA derived from T cells, B-cell-depleted T cells, or PBMCs. The repertoires were released in a freely available public database meant as a resource for research on the immune response to SARS-CoV-2. The samples were drawn from two sources: the first 160 participants of the ongoing ImmuneRACE study, and 1,000 to 1,500 subjects contributed by 6 global collaborators. Where available, HLA class I and class II types were taken from metadata supplied by the sample provider and were not determined by assay-based typing.

Overall study outcomes, separate from this receptor: The quantity of clinical and demographic metadata differed by source and by participant and was supplied without curation.

Worth noting for this clone: Its specific antigen is unknown. Base qualities are not provided; no much larger clone lies one nucleotide away.

The immunoSEQ Assay, a bias-controlled multiplex PCR, was used to amplify TCRbeta CDR3 regions from genomic DNA. The published analysis was carried out like this. Nucleated cell counts per sample were estimated from amplification of reference gene primers within the assay. Sequence reads were collapsed and filtered to measure the absolute abundance of every unique TCRbeta CDR3 rearrangement. For each sample, productive Simpson clonality was calculated as the square root of Simpson's diversity index over productive rearrangements. TCRdb holds this immuneACCESS table with in-frame rearrangements only. Some clones are missing; in checked studies, unresolved V genes explain under half, and the rest has no known cause. That table supplies the V and J calls and clone size; D and trimming were determined from the DNA. This sample comprises some 60,000 clones, around 90% of them detected only once. About 2.2% of the sample is held by the ten biggest clonotypes.

Collaborating institutions collected whole blood in K2EDTA tubes following their own protocols. Collaborator samples were shipped for TCRbeta analysis as frozen whole blood, isolated PBMCs, or DNA extracted from either sample type. Reading the germline V gene gives CDR1 SGHAT and CDR2 FQNNGV. Trimming at the junction amounts to 7 bases on V and 11 bases on J, and the germline ends lie 9 bases apart. The CDR3 runs 11 residues from the cysteine to the phenylalanine. Only the CDR3 region is kept as DNA, spanning 33 bases read in frame from base 1. The material sequenced was peripheral blood. The rearranged chain carries TRBV11-2 and TRBJ1-6, with no confident D gene call. The receptor was isolated from a man aged 55 to 70 with acute or convalescent COVID-19. The CDR3: CASKPPAPLHF. The nucleotide sequence is given as TGTGCCAGCAAACCACCAGCACCCCTCCACTTT.